These 19 T cell receptor beta chains were sequenced from one sample in a study of PD-1 blockade in classical Hodgkin lymphoma. Each of the patients experienced relapse following autologous stem cell transplantation, and their brentuximab vedotin exposure differed. TCRdb's copy holds only in-frame clones and misses some; the assay was immunoSEQ multiplex PCR. The sample yields over 85,000 clones, 80% to 90% seen once. The sequenced sample was peripheral blood mononuclear cells (PBMCs), obtained before the second cycle of nivolumab. The receptors originated from a human donor with classical Hodgkin lymphoma.

The chain is built from TRBV5-8 and TRBJ1-2, with D unclear. V was cut by 1 base and J by 9 bases, with 7 bases left in between. Germline V lookup: CDR1 SGHTS, CDR2 YDEGEE. CDR3 length: 11 amino acids. The CDR3, as DNA: TGTGCCAGCAGCTTGTATGGAAGCTACACCTTC. Translating it yields CASSLYGSYTF.

CDR3 loop: CASSETLADSYNEQFF. Here the CDR3 DNA reads TGTGCCAGCAGTGAAACCCTAGCGGATTCCTACAATGAGCAGTTCTTC. V is TRBV6-1 and J is TRBJ2-1; 7 bases match TRBD2. Germline V lookup: CDR1 MNHNS, CDR2 SASEGT. The CDR3 totals 16 residues. V was pared by 2 bases and J by 1 base, with 5 bases of the junction left unmatched.

This clone appeared once. V gene TRBV5-8 combines with J gene TRBJ2-3; the D gene could be TRBD1 or TRBD2 (5 bases each). V was cut by 8 bases and J by 2 bases, with 9 bases left in between. This CDR3 comprises 12 residues. Germline V lookup: CDR1 SGHTS, CDR2 YDEGEE. The CDR3 DNA sequence: TGTGCCAGACGAGGGGTCACAGATACGCAGTATTTT. Translated: CARRGVTDTQYF.

This clone was counted once. The chain uses TRBV5-4 and TRBJ2-3; TRBD2 matches at 10 bases. The CDR3 length is 15 residues. The V gene end was trimmed by 5 bases and the J gene end by 1 base; junction bases not matched to a gene: 4. Per germline, CDR1 SGHNT and CDR2 YYREEE (reference sequence). CDR3 DNA sequence: TGTGCCAGCAGTTCGGGACTAGCGCGCACAGATACGCAGTATTTT. Translating it yields CASSSGLARTDTQYF.

The chain recombines TRBV30 with TRBJ1-1; weak D call: TRBD1 (6 bases). The germline V and J ends were trimmed by 2 bases and 2 bases, with 12 bases remaining between them. There are 14 residues in the CDR3. Germline CDR1 reads GTSNPN; CDR2 reads SVGIG (reference sequence). The CDR3 nucleotides are TGTGCCTGGAGTCCGGGGGGCCCCAACACTGAAGCTTTCTTT. Translated, it gives CAWSPGGPNTEAFF.

The V and J genes are TRBV10-3 and TRBJ1-1; D is possibly TRBD1 (6 bases). CDR1 is ENHRY, CDR2 SYGVKD, per germline. This CDR3 has 16 amino acids. V shed 0 bases and J shed 1 base, with 12 bases lying between them. The CDR3 DNA reads TGTGCCATCAGTGAGTCGGGAGGACAGCGGAACACTGAAGCTTTCTTT. Its protein is CAISESGGQRNTEAFF.

The V call is TRBV11-3, the J call TRBJ2-7, with D tentatively TRBD2 (5 bases). V lost 0 bases and J lost 2, with 14 bases in between. The germline V gene has CDR1 SGHNT and CDR2 YENEEA. The length of the CDR3 is 16 residues. CDR3 amino acids: CASSLEVEGPTYEQYF. In nucleotides, the CDR3 is TGTGCCAGCAGCTTAGAAGTCGAGGGTCCCACCTACGAGCAGTACTTC.

The V gene is TRBV5-1, the J gene TRBJ2-5; TRBD2 matches at 8 bases. The CDR3 consists of 17 residues. The V gene end was trimmed by 0 bases and the J gene end by 5 bases; junction bases not matched to a gene: 12. The germline CDR1 and CDR2 sequences are SGHRS and YFSETQ. In DNA form, the CDR3 reads TGCGCCAGCAGCTTGGTAGCGGGGAACCTGGCAGGGGAGACCCAGTACTTC. This translates into CASSLVAGNLAGETQYF.

The CDR3 here is CASASGPEVRAFF. The DNA for the CDR3 is TGTGCCAGCGCCTCAGGACCTGAAGTTCGTGCTTTCTTT. The chain joins TRBV6-6 to TRBJ1-1; unclear D gene. The CDR3 sequence is 13 residues long. Germline V CDR1 and CDR2: MNHNY, SVGAGI (reference sequence). Between the trimmed V and J ends, which lost 8 bases and 11 bases, there was a span of 21 bases.

This chain joins TRBV19 and TRBJ2-7, with a weak D call TRBD2 (5 bases). Trimming shortened V by 3 bases and J by 7 bases, and 13 bases separated the two germline ends. CDR1 and CDR2 from the germline V gene are LNHDA and SQIVND (reference sequence). This CDR3 contains 13 residues. DNA for the CDR3: TGTGCCAGTAGTATTTACGGCCCGGGGGAGCAGTACTTC. This codes for CASSIYGPGEQYF.

The chain has TRBV18 and TRBJ2-7; 8 nucleotides agree with TRBD1. CDR3 length: 15 residues. V dropped 0 bases and J dropped 2; count of bases not matched to a gene: 3. The V gene's germline CDR1 is KGHSH and CDR2 LQKENI. The CDR3 DNA is TGTGCCAGCTCACCACCGGGACAGGACGCCTACGAGCAGTACTTC. It translates to CASSPPGQDAYEQYF.

The V call is TRBV28, the J call TRBJ1-2; D not resolved. V lost 7 bases to trimming and J lost 7 bases, with 19 bases between them. This CDR3 comprises 14 residues. The germline gives CDR1 MDHEN, CDR2 SYDVKM. The chain's CDR3 is CASTLNALEGGYTF. CDR3 nucleotide sequence: TGTGCCAGCACTCTTAATGCCCTTGAGGGTGGCTACACCTTC.

V and J are TRBV9 and TRBJ2-3; D unresolved. The CDR3 has 12 amino acids. Trimming took 3 bases from V and 3 from J, leaving 5 bases between them. The germline V gene encodes CDR1 SGDLS and CDR2 YYNGEE. CDR3 in amino acids: CASSALTDTQYF. CDR3 nucleotide sequence: TGTGCCAGCAGCGCCCTTACAGATACGCAGTATTTT.

This chain links TRBV10-2 with TRBJ1-2; a possible D gene is TRBD1 (6 bases). The V gene lost 6 bases and the J gene lost 5 bases, with 16 bases spanning the gap. Germline V gene data show CDR1 as WSHSY and CDR2 as SAAADI. CDR3 length: 14 residues. The CDR3 DNA follows: TGCGCCAGCAGGAGGGACACGGCGGGGTATGGCTACACCTTC. Amino acids: CASRRDTAGYGYTF.

The V and J genes are TRBV6-6 and TRBJ2-7; D tentatively fits TRBD1 or TRBD2 (5 bases each). Per the germline V gene, CDR1 is MNHNY and CDR2 is SVGAGI (reference sequence). The CDR3 has 15 residues. V was trimmed by 0 bases and J by 3 bases, leaving 12 bases between them. CDR3 nucleotide sequence: TGTGCCAGCAGTTACTCGGGGCTAGCTGACTACGAGCAGTACTTC. It encodes CASSYSGLADYEQYF.

The V call is TRBV10-3, the J call TRBJ2-7, with D possibly being TRBD1 (6 bases). Trimming stripped 3 bases from V and 4 bases from J, with 13 bases between. CDR3 length: 14 amino acids. Germline-derived CDR1 and CDR2 are ENHRY and SYGVKD. CDR3 nucleotides: TGTGCCATCAGTGACACACCTCAGGGGTACGAGCAGTACTTC. Translating gives CAISDTPQGYEQYF.

This clone was found once. The chain has TRBV19 and TRBJ1-4, with 8 bases matching TRBD1. Looked up from germline, CDR1 is LNHDA and CDR2 is SQIVND (reference sequence). The CDR3 is made up of 13 amino acids. The junction had 6 bases not matched to a gene; V was cut back by 7 bases and J by 8 bases. CDR3 sequence: CASMEQGGEKLFF. For the CDR3, the DNA is TGTGCCAGTATGGAACAGGGGGGAGAAAAACTGTTTTTT.

The chain recombines TRBV5-1 with TRBJ2-1; the match to TRBD2 covers 10 bases. CDR1 and CDR2 from the germline V gene are SGHRS and YFSETQ. With 7 bases clipped from V and 9 bases from J, the junction kept 16 bases outside the gene matches. The CDR3 length is 16 residues. The DNA of the CDR3 is TGCGCCAGCGGATCCCTAGCGGGAGTTCAGTCGGGTGAGCAGTTCTTC. This codes for CASGSLAGVQSGEQFF.

The gene calls are TRBV15 and TRBJ1-3; 7 nucleotides match TRBD1. J was trimmed by 4 bases and V by 3 bases; bases with no gene match: 6. Per the germline V gene, CDR1 is LNHNV and CDR2 is YYDKDF (reference sequence). The CDR3 has 15 amino acids. Here the CDR3 reads CATSRDRNNGNTIYF. The DNA for the CDR3 is TGTGCCACCAGCAGGGACAGGAATAACGGAAACACCATATATTTT.